This TCR beta chain came from a study of Ad26.COV2.S vaccination and SARS-CoV-2 variants. Study-wide background: Participants got Ad26.COV2.S intramuscularly, once or twice 56 days apart.

On this clone itself: Its antigen is unknown.

General observations from the study: Vaccine recipients had higher spike-specific TCR breadth than placebo recipients. Comparability of non-spike TCR breadth was observed across vaccine and placebo recipients.

Documented treatment: approximately 18 received Ad26.COV2.S at low or high dose, single or two shots; roughly five received placebo; per-sample allocation not given. Sample collection was performed on day 63 after the first vaccine or placebo injection. Its platform was an Ad26 vector, and its expressed antigen was Wuhan-strain SARS-CoV-2 spike. Profiled with immunoSEQ multiplex PCR; TCRdb holds only in-frame clones, not every one. The sample includes about 400,000 clones, roughly nine tenths of them seen just once. The receptor was derived from a person aged 18 to 59 who received the Ad26.COV2.S COVID-19 vaccine or a placebo. The sequencing used peripheral blood, collected in a trial of Ad26.COV2.S vaccine versus placebo.

The CDR3 coding sequence is TGTGCCAGCAGCTTTGCAACAGACGGCCTTGTCCCCCTCCACTTT. Amino acid sequence: CASSFATDGLVPLHF. The chain uses TRBV11-2 and TRBJ1-6, with D hard to call. Per germline, CDR1 SGHAT and CDR2 FQNNGV. The CDR3 has 15 residues. Trimming removed 3 bases from V and 13 bases from J, with 19 bases in between. The whole variable domain, filled in from reference TRBV11-2 and TRBJ1-6, reads EAGVAQSPRYKIIEKRQSVAFWCNPISGHATLYWYQQILGQGPKLLIQFQNNGVVDDSQLPKDRFSAERLKGVDSTLKIQPAKLEDSAVYLCASSFATDGLVPLHFGNGTRLTVT.